This is a list of T cell receptor beta chains from one sample in a study of shared clonotypes between healthy human individuals. Method: immunoSEQ multiplex PCR; TCRdb's copy keeps in-frame clones and lacks some. Of about 490,000 clones listed, around four fifths were seen once; the top ten hold about 12%. Sample: PBMCs. The receptors were sampled from a woman aged 40 to 55 in good health. Some clones in this sample may be carry-over from other donors' samples. The CDR3 runs from the conserved cysteine through the conserved F or W. D genes are given only for firm matches. Rows give clone size only sometimes, using once, few, many, or a class for an expanded clone.

cdr3_nt cdr3_aa clone_size j_call d_call v_call
TGCGCCAGCAGCAGGGGACTAGCCAATGAGCAGTTCTTC CASSRGLANEQFF many TRBJ2-1 TRBD2 TRBV5-1
TGTGCCAGTAGTCCCGGGACAGGGAGGACAGATACGCAGTATTTT CASSPGTGRTDTQYF - TRBJ2-3 TRBD1 TRBV19
TGTGCCTGGAGTGTAGGCGGGATGGGCATTCAGTACTTC CAWSVGGMGIQYF - TRBJ2-4 - TRBV30
TGTGCCAGCAGTCCGGACAGGGGGAGCTCCTACGAGCAGTACTTC CASSPDRGSSYEQYF - TRBJ2-7 TRBD1 TRBV7-2
TGTGCCAGCAGCTTATTAGGTAGCAATGAGCAGTTCTTC CASSLLGSNEQFF - TRBJ2-1 - TRBV7-2
TGTGCCAGCAGCCAATCTTTCGCAGCCGGGACCGGCAGAAATCTGTTTTTT CASSQSFAAGTGRNLFF - TRBJ1-4 - TRBV16
TGCGCCAGCAGTAATACGCCGGGTTCACCCCTCCACTTT CASSNTPGSPLHF once TRBJ1-6 - TRBV5-1
TGTGCCACCAGCAGAGATTTCGGGGACACCATATATTTT CATSRDFGDTIYF - TRBJ1-3 - TRBV15
TGCGCCAGCAGCCCGTCGACTAGTGGTTCCTACAATGAGCAGTTCTTC CASSPSTSGSYNEQFF - TRBJ2-1 - TRBV5-1
TGTGCCAGCAGCCCAGGGACCGGGAGGGCTTCCTACGAGCAGTACTTC CASSPGTGRASYEQYF - TRBJ2-7 TRBD2 TRBV11-2
TGTGCCAGCACCCGGACTAGCGGGAGGGCCGGGGAGCTGTTTTTT CASTRTSGRAGELFF - TRBJ2-2 TRBD2 TRBV6-6
TGTGCCAGCGACCCTATCGAGTGGAGGGTCTCCAACACCGGGGAGCTGTTTTTT CASDPIEWRVSNTGELFF - TRBJ2-2 - TRBV11-1
TGTGCCAGCAGCTTAGGGCAACAGGGGGCCCTCTCCTACGAGCAGTACTTC CASSLGQQGALSYEQYF - TRBJ2-7 TRBD1 TRBV7-2
TGTGCCAGCAGCTTGTATGGCAGGACAGCCCACAATCAGCCCCAGCATTTT CASSLYGRTAHNQPQHF - TRBJ1-5 - TRBV5-6
TGCGCCAGCAGCCAAGAAGCGGGGACCTACACAGATACGCAGTATTTT CASSQEAGTYTDTQYF - TRBJ2-3 TRBD2 TRBV4-3
TGCGCCAGCAGCTTGGACGGGACAGGCAGGGAGACCCAGTACTTC CASSLDGTGRETQYF - TRBJ2-5 TRBD1 TRBV5-1
TGTGCCAGCAGCTTAGGTGTGGAGACCCAGTACTTC CASSLGVETQYF - TRBJ2-5 - TRBV11-3
TGTGCCAGCAGCTTAGAACTAGCAACCGAGCAGTACTTC CASSLELATEQYF - TRBJ2-7 - TRBV13
TGCGCCAGCAGCACCAGGCCTAACTACGAGCAGTACTTC CASSTRPNYEQYF - TRBJ2-7 - TRBV5-1
TGTGCCAGCTCACCGGGGGGAACAGATACGCAGTATTTT CASSPGGTDTQYF - TRBJ2-3 - TRBV18
TGTGCCAGCAGGGGGGACCGGGACAGGGACATCACAGATACGCAGTATTTT CASRGDRDRDITDTQYF - TRBJ2-3 TRBD1 TRBV2
TGCGCCAGCAGCTTGAATAATCTAGCGGGAGGTGATGAGCAGTTCTTC CASSLNNLAGGDEQFF - TRBJ2-1 TRBD2 TRBV5-1
TGCGCCAGCAGCCCCGGGACAGGGAATACTGAAGCTTTCTTT CASSPGTGNTEAFF - TRBJ1-1 TRBD1 TRBV5-1
TGTGCCAGCAGCCAATCCACAGATACGCAGTATTTT CASSQSTDTQYF once TRBJ2-3 - TRBV28
TGTGCCAGCAGTTACTATGGGCCCGACACTGAAGCTTTCTTT CASSYYGPDTEAFF - TRBJ1-1 - TRBV6-5
TGTGCCAGCAGTGCCGGGACAGGTGGGGCCTATGGCTACACCTTC CASSAGTGGAYGYTF - TRBJ1-2 TRBD1 TRBV28
TGTGCCAGCACCCTAACTCATGGCGGGGAGCTGTTTTTT CASTLTHGGELFF - TRBJ2-2 - TRBV2
TGTGCCAGCAGCTTAGGGACAGGGGGGGGGACCCAGTACTTC CASSLGTGGGTQYF few TRBJ2-5 TRBD1 TRBV5-4
TGTGCCACCTCCGATGGGGCGGGGTCCACCTACAATGAGCAGTTCTTC CATSDGAGSTYNEQFF - TRBJ2-1 - TRBV15
TGTGCCAGCAGCTTTCTAGGGGCGGGAGGGGAGACCCAGTACTTC CASSFLGAGGETQYF - TRBJ2-5 TRBD2 TRBV7-6
TGTGCCAGCTCACGTGACAGGGCTAGCACAGATACGCAGTATTTT CASSRDRASTDTQYF - TRBJ2-3 TRBD1 TRBV18
TGCAGCGTTGAAAGCACAGATACGCAGTATTTT CSVESTDTQYF - TRBJ2-3 - TRBV29-1
TGTGCCAGCAGTGAAGCCGATGCGGGTCTTGGTGACGAGCAGTACTTC CASSEADAGLGDEQYF - TRBJ2-7 - TRBV6-1
TGTGCCAGCAGCTTACAGGGGGCAACTAATGAAAAACTGTTTTTT CASSLQGATNEKLFF - TRBJ1-4 TRBD1 TRBV5-8
TGCGCCAGCAGCCCACCAATCGGGGGATCCTATGGCTACACCTTC CASSPPIGGSYGYTF - TRBJ1-2 - TRBV5-1
TGTGCCAGTACTAGGACAGGGAATTCCCACGAGCAGTACTTC CASTRTGNSHEQYF - TRBJ2-7 TRBD1 TRBV19
TGTGCCAGTAGGGCTAGCGGGAGTAGGCAGCAGTACTTC CASRASGSRQQYF - TRBJ2-7 TRBD2 TRBV19
TGCGCCAGCAGCTTGGATAGCGGAAGAGATACGCAGTATTTT CASSLDSGRDTQYF once TRBJ2-3 - TRBV5-1
TGTGCCAGCAGCTTAAACAGGGGCCACACAGATACGCAGTATTTT CASSLNRGHTDTQYF - TRBJ2-3 TRBD1 TRBV7-3
TGTGCCAGCTCTGCTAATGAAAAACTGTTTTTT CASSANEKLFF few TRBJ1-4 - TRBV28
TGTGCCATCAGTGAGTCGGGACTAGCGGAGTCCGGGGAGCTGTTTTTT CAISESGLAESGELFF - TRBJ2-2 TRBD2 TRBV10-3
TGTGCCAGCAGTTTATTAGGGGGCACTGAAGCTTTCTTT CASSLLGGTEAFF - TRBJ1-1 - TRBV28
TGTGCCAGCAGTGAATTCCCCGGGGCCGGCGCCTACAATGAGCAGTTCTTC CASSEFPGAGAYNEQFF - TRBJ2-1 - TRBV2
TGTGCCAGCAGTAAACCCTCGGGAAATTATGGCTACACCTTC CASSKPSGNYGYTF - TRBJ1-2 - TRBV28
TGCGCCAGCAGCTTGGACAGGGGGAGCACAGATACGCAGTATTTT CASSLDRGSTDTQYF - TRBJ2-3 TRBD1 TRBV5-1
TGCGCCACCGTCCGGGACAGACTAGAGACCCAGTACTTC CATVRDRLETQYF once TRBJ2-5 TRBD1 TRBV10-2
TGTGCCACCCACACCCGGGCAGACTATGGCTACACCTTC CATHTRADYGYTF - TRBJ1-2 - TRBV28
TGTGCCAGCAGTTCGACAGGGAGCGGGGCCAACGTCCTGACTTTC CASSSTGSGANVLTF - TRBJ2-6 TRBD1 TRBV27
TGTGCCAGCAGCTTAGGGACAGGGTCCACCGGGGAGCTGTTTTTT CASSLGTGSTGELFF - TRBJ2-2 TRBD1 TRBV5-4
TGTGCCAGCAGTGACGATAAGAACACCGGGGAGCTGTTTTTT CASSDDKNTGELFF - TRBJ2-2 - TRBV6-4
TGCAGCGTTGAACCCGGTGGTAGCGGGAGACAGCAGACCCAGTACTTC CSVEPGGSGRQQTQYF once TRBJ2-5 TRBD2 TRBV29-1
TGTGCCACCAGCATCCGGTCAAGCTCCTACAATGAGCAGTTCTTC CATSIRSSSYNEQFF - TRBJ2-1 - TRBV15